This T cell receptor beta chain was identified in a study of Ad26.COV2.S vaccination and SARS-CoV-2 variants. For the study at large: Dosing was one shot or two shots 56 days apart.

The treatment was: about 20 received Ad26.COV2.S at low or high dose, single or two shots; 5 received placebo; per-sample allocation not given. Specimens were obtained on day 63 following the first vaccine or placebo injection. Ad26.COV2.S expressed prefusion-stabilized spike from the original Wuhan strain. Only in-frame clones appear in the TCRdb table, and some are missing; sequencing was by immunoSEQ multiplex PCR. The profile shows about 320,000 clones, 86% of them singletons. A remark on this clone: Its target is not known.

CDR1 is KGHSH and CDR2 is LQKENI in the germline V gene. Trimming stripped 3 bases from V and 4 bases from J, with 16 bases between. This CDR3 has 16 amino acids. Regarding the study as a whole: Vaccinated and placebo-treated recipients had similar non-spike TCR breadth. Researchers cautioned that TCR breadth and depth analyses may have underestimated total T cell responses.

This receptor was identified in a person aged 18-60 years who received the Ad26.COV2.S COVID-19 vaccine or a placebo. The chain combines TRBV18 with TRBJ1-5, with no clear D. Sequencing used peripheral blood, obtained in a trial of Ad26.COV2.S vaccine versus placebo. DNA of the CDR3: TGTGCCAGCTCACCGGCCACTGAGACCCGAAATCAGCCCCAGCATTTT. It translates to CASSPATETRNQPQHF.